The next 7 T cell receptor beta chains were all read from a single sample in a study of blood T cell repertoires in COVID-19. Assay used: immunoSEQ multiplex PCR; TCRdb lists only in-frame clones, some missing. The sample yields about 140,000 clones, 80% seen once. The source material was peripheral blood. The receptors were gathered from a woman aged 50 to 60 with acute or convalescent COVID-19.

CDR3 region: CASMDGGHTDTQYF. The CDR3 DNA follows: TGTGCCAGTATGGACGGGGGTCACACAGATACGCAGTATTTT. The J gene is TRBJ2-3, the V gene TRBV19, with D maybe TRBD2 (6 bases). CDR1 and CDR2 from the germline V gene are LNHDA and SQIVND (reference sequence). V was cut by 7 bases and J by 2 bases, with 13 bases left in between. The CDR3 sequence is 14 residues long.

This CDR3 is CASSQGSSPSTGELFF. The CDR3 region has the DNA TGCGCCAGCAGCCAAGGGTCCAGTCCCAGCACCGGGGAGCTGTTTTTT. This chain uses TRBV4-3 with TRBJ2-2; no firm D call. The germline CDR1 and CDR2 sequences are LGHNA and YSLEER. The ends were cut back, 1 base at V and 4 bases at J, with 13 bases in the middle. The CDR3 is made up of 16 amino acids.

This clone has just a few counts. This rearrangement joins TRBV6-5 to TRBJ2-5; D is ambiguous. The CDR3 runs 15 residues. V lost 2 bases and J 2 bases, leaving 12 bases between the germline ends. CDR1 and CDR2 from the germline V gene are MNHEY and SVGAGI. For the CDR3, the DNA is TGTGCCAGCAGTTACGGCCCTTTTATTCAAGAGACCCAGTACTTC. Translation: CASSYGPFIQETQYF.

The V gene is TRBV2, the J gene TRBJ1-1, with 10 bases matching TRBD1. CDR3 size: 15 residues. Germline loops: CDR1 SNHLY, CDR2 FYNNEI. The V segment lost 5 bases and the J segment 3 bases; nucleotides outside the gene matches: 6. The CDR3 loop is CASSSRDRGHTEAFF. In DNA, the CDR3 is TGTGCCAGCAGTTCCCGGGACAGGGGCCACACTGAAGCTTTCTTT.

The chain employs TRBV19 and TRBJ2-7, with D possibly matching TRBD2 (5 bases). CDR3 size: 14 residues. Trimming pared 7 bases from V and 5 bases from J, leaving 18 bases between. Germline-derived CDR1 and CDR2 are LNHDA and SQIVND (reference sequence). CDR3 nucleotide sequence: TGTGCCAGTAAACCAGTAAGAGGGTCCCACGAGCAGTACTTC. Amino acid sequence: CASKPVRGSHEQYF.

The chain employs TRBV10-3 and TRBJ2-2, with 11 nucleotides matching TRBD1. The length of the CDR3 is 16 residues. The V gene's germline CDR1 is ENHRY and CDR2 SYGVKD. The J segment lost 5 bases and the V segment lost 6 bases, leaving 8 bases of the junction unmatched. The CDR3 sequence is CAISSGTGGRTGELFF. CDR3 in DNA: TGTGCCATCAGCTCCGGGACAGGGGGAAGGACCGGGGAGCTGTTTTTT.

The chain is built from TRBV25-1 and TRBJ2-1; perhaps TRBD2 as D (7 bases). The CDR3 is made up of 16 amino acids. Germline V gives CDR1 MGHDK, CDR2 SYGVNS. V lost 5 bases, J lost 7 bases, and 21 bases lay in between. CDR3 bases: TGTGCCAGCAGTCCTCCCCGGGGAGGGGGGTTGAATGAGCAGTTCTTC. Translated: CASSPPRGGGLNEQFF. Supplemented by reference TRBV25-1 and TRBJ2-1, the full variable domain reads EADIYQTPRYLVIGTGKKITLECSQTMGHDKMYWYQQDPGMELHLIHYSYGVNSTEKGDLSSESTVSRIRTEHFPLTLESARPSHTSQYLCASSPPRGGGLNEQFFGPGTRLTVL.